Listed here is a single TCR beta chain. The antigen remains unidentified. This sample was taken from a study of STAT5B mutations in CD4+ large granular lymphocyte leukemia. Overall study findings and caveats: CD4-sorted patient repertoires seemed more clonal than healthy CD4+ repertoires.

The CDR3 length is 14 residues. V gave up 2 bases and J gave up 3 bases, with 10 bases separating them. The germline V gene has CDR1 SGDLS and CDR2 YYNGEE. Under the authors' procedure: Productive clonotypes were detectable down to 2.59 x 10-5 frequency. The data were produced by immunoSEQ multiplex PCR, yet TCRdb's version contains in-frame clones alone and is incomplete. V and J calls plus clone size are reproduced from that table; the DNA served to infer D and trimming. The data contain 45,000 to 50,000 clones, more than 65% of them singletons. This clonotype originated in a human donor in good health. Input material: CD4+ T cells from blood buffy coats. This sequence joins TRBV9 and TRBJ2-3; a possible D gene is TRBD2 (6 bases). In nucleotides, the CDR3 is TGTGCCAGCAGCGTTGGGACTGGAACAGATACGCAGTATTTT. As protein: CASSVGTGTDTQYF.